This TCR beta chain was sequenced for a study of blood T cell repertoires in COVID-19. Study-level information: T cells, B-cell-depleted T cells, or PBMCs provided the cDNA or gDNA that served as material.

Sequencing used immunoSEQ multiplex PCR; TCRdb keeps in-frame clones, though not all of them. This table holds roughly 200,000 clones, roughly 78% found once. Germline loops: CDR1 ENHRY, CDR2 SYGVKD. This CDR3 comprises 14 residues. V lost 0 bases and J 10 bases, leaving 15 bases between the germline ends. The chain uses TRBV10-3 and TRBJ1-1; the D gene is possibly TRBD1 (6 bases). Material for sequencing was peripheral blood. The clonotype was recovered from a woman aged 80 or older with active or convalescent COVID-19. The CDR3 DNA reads TGTGCCATCAGTGAGTCGGCTGCGGGGGCTACAGCTTTCTTT. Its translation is CAISESAAGATAFF.